This TCR beta chain appears in the sequencing data of a study of metastatic and nonmetastatic thyroid tumors. At the level of the study: Thyroid patients, malignant and benign, had repertoires compared across blood and tumor or nodule tissue.

Concerning this clone itself: A junction end diverges from the germline sequence, so it may reflect a read error.

The CDR3 is made up of 20 amino acids. Germline V gene sequence: CDR1 MGHRA, CDR2 YSYEKL. Not a single patient had been given any form of treatment at any point before undergoing thyroid surgery. TCRdb reprocessed the PCR reads via MiXCR. Of approximately 20,000 clones in the sample, 25% to 35% were seen once. Sequenced input: tumor tissue. The clonotype comes from a female donor with papillary thyroid cancer or a benign thyroid nodule (not recorded which). Some clones in this sample may be carry-over from other donors' samples. The chain links TRBV4-1 to TRBJ2-6, with TRBD2 matching over 7 bases. The CDR3 spells CASSFRSGGLGASGANVLSF. The DNA of the CDR3 is TGCGCCAGCAGCTTTAGGAGCGGAGGACTAGGCGCCTCTGGGGCCAACGTCCTGAGTTTC.